The sequence of this TCR beta chain was determined in a study of shared clonotypes between healthy human individuals. Study-wide findings and caveats: The rarefaction results pointed to incomplete sorted-subset sequencing despite large depth.

Researchers divided each subset's genomic DNA evenly across several immunoSEQ plates. Only in-frame clones appear in the TCRdb table, and some are missing; sequencing was by immunoSEQ multiplex PCR. Seen here are more than 2,000,000 clones, approximately 95% observed once, and the top ten hold roughly 0.36%. CDR1 is SGHRS and CDR2 is YFSETQ in the germline V gene. The CDR3 loop spans 13 amino acids. V lost 3 bases to trimming and J lost 9 bases; unmatched junction nucleotides: 2. Note on this clone: What it binds is unknown.

All participating donors were Caucasian adults from Nashville, Tennessee. The sequencing input was naive CD4+ T cells from PBMCs. Subset denoted: CD45RA+ positively selected. The receptor's source is a man younger than 35 in good health. Some clones in this sample may be carry-over from other donors' samples. The chain links TRBV5-1 to TRBJ1-5, with TRBD1 matching over 11 bases. The CDR3 sequence is CASSWGTGGPQHF. Here the CDR3 DNA reads TGCGCCAGCAGCTGGGGGACAGGGGGGCCCCAGCATTTT.